This TCR beta chain was profiled in a study of control samples from healthy donors and cancer patients. Sequencing used immunoSEQ multiplex PCR; TCRdb keeps in-frame clones, though not all of them. The sample lists some 130,000 clones; 90% were seen once. V dropped 8 bases and J dropped 6 bases, with 10 bases sitting between them. CDR1 and CDR2 (germline): SGHTA, FQGNSA. This CDR3 has 11 amino acids. The chain recombines TRBV7-2 with TRBJ1-2; D ambiguous. This receptor was taken from a man between 18 and 29 years old in good health. Sequenced material: blood. CDR3 loop: CASGRTHGYTF. In DNA, the CDR3 is TGTGCCAGCGGGAGGACGCATGGCTACACCTTC.